This T cell receptor beta chain stems from a study of blood T cell repertoires in COVID-19. Overall study: Whether acute or convalescent, the COVID-19 samples came from the United States, Italy and Spain. The cDNA or gDNA used as material had been derived from T cells, B-cell-depleted T cells, or PBMCs.

The germline V gene encodes CDR1 SGHRS and CDR2 YFSETQ. The CDR3 is 14 amino acids. Trimming left V 4 bases short and J 4 bases short, with 13 bases between. Seattle patient enrollment occurred during active infection, with longitudinal follow-up thereafter. Per the authors' pipeline: Estimation of nucleated cell counts was performed using reference gene primer amplification. Libraries were prepared by immunoSEQ multiplex PCR; TCRdb keeps only in-frame clonotypes and omits some of them. Clone size and the V and J calls come from that table; the DNA yielded D and trimming. The profile shows approximately 90,000 clones, roughly 80% of them singletons.

This receptor was taken from a man between 65 and 79 years old with COVID-19, enrolled during active disease. The sample taken for sequencing was peripheral blood. The chain couples TRBV5-1 to TRBJ2-3; weak D call: TRBD2 (6 bases). The CDR3 DNA follows: TGCGCCAGCAGCCGGGGGTCACGGGCAGATACGCAGTATTTT. Its protein product is CASSRGSRADTQYF.